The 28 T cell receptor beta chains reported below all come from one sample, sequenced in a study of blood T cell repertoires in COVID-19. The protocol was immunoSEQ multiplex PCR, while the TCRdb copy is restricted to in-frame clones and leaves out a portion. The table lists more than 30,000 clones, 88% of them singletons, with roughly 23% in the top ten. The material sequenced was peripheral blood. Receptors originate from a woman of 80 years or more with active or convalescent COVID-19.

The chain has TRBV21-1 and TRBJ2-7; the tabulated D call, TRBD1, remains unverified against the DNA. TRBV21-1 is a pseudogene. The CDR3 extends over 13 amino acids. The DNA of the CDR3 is TGTGCCAGCAACGCAAGGGGGCAGTACGAGCAGTACTTC. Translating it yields CASNARGQYEQYF.

CDR3 sequence: CASSQTGLAGPGELFF. CDR3 sequence (DNA): TGTGCCAGCAGCCAGACGGGACTAGCGGGTCCCGGGGAGCTGTTTTTT. V and J are TRBV3-1 (or the pseudogene TRBV3-2) and TRBJ2-2; 12 bases map to TRBD2. The germline V gene has CDR1 LGHDT and CDR2 YNNKEL (reference sequence). This CDR3 region has 16 residues. V lost 3 bases to trimming and J lost 6 bases; unmatched junction nucleotides: 5.

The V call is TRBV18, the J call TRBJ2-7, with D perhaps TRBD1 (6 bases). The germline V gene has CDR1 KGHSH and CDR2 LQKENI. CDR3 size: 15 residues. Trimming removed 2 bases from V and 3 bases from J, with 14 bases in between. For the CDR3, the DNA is TGTGCCAGCTCACCAAAACGGGACATACTCTACGAGCAGTACTTC. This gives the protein CASSPKRDILYEQYF.

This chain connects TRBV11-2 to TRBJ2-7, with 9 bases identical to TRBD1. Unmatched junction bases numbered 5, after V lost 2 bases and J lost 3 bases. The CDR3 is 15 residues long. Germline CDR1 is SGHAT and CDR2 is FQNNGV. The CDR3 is CASSLSGTGRYEQYF. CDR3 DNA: TGTGCCAGCAGCTTATCCGGGACAGGGCGCTACGAGCAGTACTTC.

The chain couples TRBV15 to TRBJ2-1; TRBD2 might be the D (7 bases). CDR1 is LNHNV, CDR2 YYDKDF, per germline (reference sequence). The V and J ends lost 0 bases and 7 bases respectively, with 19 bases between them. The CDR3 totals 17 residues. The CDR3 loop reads CATSRDLGGGRDNEQFF. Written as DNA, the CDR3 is TGTGCCACCAGCAGAGATCTGGGAGGGGGGCGCGATAATGAGCAGTTCTTC.

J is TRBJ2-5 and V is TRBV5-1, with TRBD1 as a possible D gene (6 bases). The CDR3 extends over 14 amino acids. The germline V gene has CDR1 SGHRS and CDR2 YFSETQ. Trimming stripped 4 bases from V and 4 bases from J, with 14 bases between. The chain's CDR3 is CASSRGGGAETQYF. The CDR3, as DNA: TGCGCCAGCAGCAGGGGTGGGGGCGCAGAGACCCAGTACTTC.

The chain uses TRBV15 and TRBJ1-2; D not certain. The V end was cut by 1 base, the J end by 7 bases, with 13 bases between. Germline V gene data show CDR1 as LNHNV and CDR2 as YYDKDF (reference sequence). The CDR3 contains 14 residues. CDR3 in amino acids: CATSRGASLGGYTF. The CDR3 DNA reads TGTGCCACCAGCAGAGGGGCGTCCCTCGGTGGCTACACCTTC.

CDR3 DNA sequence: TGTGCCAGCAGGGCCCCCGGGACAGGGGGGGAGCAGTACTTC. This gives the protein CASRAPGTGGEQYF. V gene TRBV6-5 combines with J gene TRBJ2-7; 11 bases align to TRBD1. This CDR3 comprises 14 residues. Germline CDR1 and CDR2: MNHEY and SVGAGI. The ends lost 6 bases at V and 7 bases at J; junction bases unmatched: 8.

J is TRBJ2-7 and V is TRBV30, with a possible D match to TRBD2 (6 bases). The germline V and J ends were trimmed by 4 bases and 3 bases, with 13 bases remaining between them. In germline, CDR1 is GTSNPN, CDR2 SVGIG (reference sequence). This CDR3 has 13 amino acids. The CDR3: CAWTGTLGYEQYF. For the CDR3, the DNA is TGTGCCTGGACCGGGACTTTGGGCTACGAGCAGTACTTC.

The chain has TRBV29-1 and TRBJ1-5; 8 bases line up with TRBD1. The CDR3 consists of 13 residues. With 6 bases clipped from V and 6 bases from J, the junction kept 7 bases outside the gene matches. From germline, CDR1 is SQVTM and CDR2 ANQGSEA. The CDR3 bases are TGCAGCGTAACAGGGGGACTGAGTCAGCCCCAGCATTTT. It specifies CSVTGGLSQPQHF.

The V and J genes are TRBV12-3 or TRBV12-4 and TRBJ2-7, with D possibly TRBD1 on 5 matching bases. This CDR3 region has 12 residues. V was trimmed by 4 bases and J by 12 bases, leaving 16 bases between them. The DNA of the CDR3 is TGTGCCAGCAGTTCCGCCCGACAGACGAGGTACTTC. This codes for CASSSARQTRYF.

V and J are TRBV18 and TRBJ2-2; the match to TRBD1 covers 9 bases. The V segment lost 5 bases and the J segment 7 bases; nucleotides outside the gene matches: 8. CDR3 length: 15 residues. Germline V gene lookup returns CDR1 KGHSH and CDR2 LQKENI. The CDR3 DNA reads TGTGCCAGCTCAGCCGGGACAGGGATCCACGGGGAGCTGTTTTTT. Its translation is CASSAGTGIHGELFF.

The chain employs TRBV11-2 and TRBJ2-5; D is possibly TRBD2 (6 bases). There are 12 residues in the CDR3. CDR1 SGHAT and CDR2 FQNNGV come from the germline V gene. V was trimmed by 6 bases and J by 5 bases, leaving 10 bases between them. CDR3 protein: CASRLSGETQYF. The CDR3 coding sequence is TGTGCCAGCAGATTAAGCGGGGAGACCCAGTACTTC.

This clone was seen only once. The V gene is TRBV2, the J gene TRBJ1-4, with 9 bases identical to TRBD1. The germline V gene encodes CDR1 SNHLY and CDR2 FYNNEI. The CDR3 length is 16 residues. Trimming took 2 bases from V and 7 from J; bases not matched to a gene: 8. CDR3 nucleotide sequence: TGTGCCAGCAGTGAATTTGTGGGGACAGGGTTTGAAAAACTGTTTTTT. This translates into CASSEFVGTGFEKLFF.

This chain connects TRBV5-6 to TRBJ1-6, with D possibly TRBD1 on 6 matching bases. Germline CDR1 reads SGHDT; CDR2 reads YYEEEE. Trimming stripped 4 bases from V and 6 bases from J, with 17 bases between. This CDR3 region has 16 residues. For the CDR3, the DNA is TGTGCCAGCAGCCGATCAGTGGGGGCCGGTAATTCACCCCTCCACTTT. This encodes CASSRSVGAGNSPLHF.

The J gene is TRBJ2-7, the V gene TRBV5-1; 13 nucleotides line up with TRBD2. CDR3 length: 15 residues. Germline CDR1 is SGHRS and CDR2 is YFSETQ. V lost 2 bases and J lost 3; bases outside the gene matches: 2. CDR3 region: CASSLRLAGGYEQYF. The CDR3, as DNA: TGCGCCAGCAGCTTACGACTAGCGGGAGGCTACGAGCAGTACTTC.

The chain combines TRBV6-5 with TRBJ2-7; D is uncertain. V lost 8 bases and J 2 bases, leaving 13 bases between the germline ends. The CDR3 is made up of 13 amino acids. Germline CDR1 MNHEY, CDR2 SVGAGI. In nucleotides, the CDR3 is TGTGCCAGCGAGTTGAGAGGCCCCTACGAGCAGTACTTC. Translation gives CASELRGPYEQYF.

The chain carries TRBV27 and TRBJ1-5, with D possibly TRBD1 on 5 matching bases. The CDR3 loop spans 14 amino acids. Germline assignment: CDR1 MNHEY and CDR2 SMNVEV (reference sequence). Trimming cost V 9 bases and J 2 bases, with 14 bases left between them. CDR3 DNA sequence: TGTGCCAGGTATCGCGGGGGAGGCAATCAGCCCCAGCATTTT. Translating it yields CARYRGGGNQPQHF.

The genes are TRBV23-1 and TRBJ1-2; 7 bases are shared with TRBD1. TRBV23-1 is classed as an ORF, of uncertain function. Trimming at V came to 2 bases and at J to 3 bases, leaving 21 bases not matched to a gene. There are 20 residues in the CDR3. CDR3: CASSQAQDSGQTYSYYGYTF. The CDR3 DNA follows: TGCGCCAGCAGTCAAGCCCAAGATTCGGGACAGACGTACTCTTACTATGGCTACACCTTC.

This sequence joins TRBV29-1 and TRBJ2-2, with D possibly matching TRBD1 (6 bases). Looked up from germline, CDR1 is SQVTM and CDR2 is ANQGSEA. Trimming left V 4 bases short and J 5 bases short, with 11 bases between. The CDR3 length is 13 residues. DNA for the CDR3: TGCAGCGTTGCGGGACATCAAACCGGGGAGCTGTTTTTT. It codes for CSVAGHQTGELFF.

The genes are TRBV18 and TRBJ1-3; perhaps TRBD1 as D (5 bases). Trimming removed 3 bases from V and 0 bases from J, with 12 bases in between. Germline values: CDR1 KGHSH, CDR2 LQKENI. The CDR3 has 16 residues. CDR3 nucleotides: TGTGCCAGCTCACCTACGACAGTCAACTCTGGAAACACCATATATTTT. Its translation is CASSPTTVNSGNTIYF. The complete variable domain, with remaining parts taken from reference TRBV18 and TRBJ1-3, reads NAGVMQNPRHLVRRRGQEARLRCSPMKGHSHVYWYRQLPEEGLKFMVYLQKENIIDESGMPKERFSAEFPKEGPSILRIQQVVRGDSAAYFCASSPTTVNSGNTIYFGEGSWLTVV.

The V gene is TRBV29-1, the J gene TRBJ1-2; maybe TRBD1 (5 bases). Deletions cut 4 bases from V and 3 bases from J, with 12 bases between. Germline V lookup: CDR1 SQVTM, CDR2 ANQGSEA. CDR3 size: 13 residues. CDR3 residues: CSVGGSSYYGYTF. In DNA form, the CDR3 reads TGCAGCGTTGGGGGCAGTAGCTACTATGGCTACACCTTC.

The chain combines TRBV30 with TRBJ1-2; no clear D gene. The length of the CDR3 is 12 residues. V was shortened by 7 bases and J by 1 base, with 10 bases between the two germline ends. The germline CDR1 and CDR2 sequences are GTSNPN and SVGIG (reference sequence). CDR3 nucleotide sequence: TGTGCCTCAGTGTTCCTTAACTATGGCTACACCTTC. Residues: CASVFLNYGYTF.

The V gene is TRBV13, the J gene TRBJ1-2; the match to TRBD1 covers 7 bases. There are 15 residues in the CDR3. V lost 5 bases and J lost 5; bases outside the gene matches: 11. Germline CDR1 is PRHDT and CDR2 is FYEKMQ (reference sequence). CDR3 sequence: CASSPARQGVYGYTF. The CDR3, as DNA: TGTGCCAGCAGCCCGGCGCGGCAGGGGGTTTATGGCTACACCTTC.

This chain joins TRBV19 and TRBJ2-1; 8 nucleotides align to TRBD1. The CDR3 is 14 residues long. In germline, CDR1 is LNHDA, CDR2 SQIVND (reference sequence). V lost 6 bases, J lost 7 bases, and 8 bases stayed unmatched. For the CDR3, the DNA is TGTGCCAGTAGGGGCAGGGGGCCAGAAAATGAGCAGTTCTTC. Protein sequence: CASRGRGPENEQFF.

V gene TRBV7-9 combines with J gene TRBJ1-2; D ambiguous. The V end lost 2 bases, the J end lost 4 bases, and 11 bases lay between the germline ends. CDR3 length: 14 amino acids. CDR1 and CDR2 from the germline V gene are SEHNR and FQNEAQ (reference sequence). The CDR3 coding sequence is TGTGCCAGCAGCTTATCTAGCCCTGTCTATGGCTACACCTTC. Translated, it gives CASSLSSPVYGYTF.

CDR3 sequence (DNA): TGCGCCAGCAGCTTGGGCCTAGGGAGCACTGAAGCTTTCTTT. Encoded protein: CASSLGLGSTEAFF. The rearrangement links TRBV5-1 to TRBJ1-1; no firm D call. The CDR3 runs 14 residues. The germline gives CDR1 SGHRS, CDR2 YFSETQ. V lost 0 bases and J 4 bases, leaving 10 bases between the germline ends.

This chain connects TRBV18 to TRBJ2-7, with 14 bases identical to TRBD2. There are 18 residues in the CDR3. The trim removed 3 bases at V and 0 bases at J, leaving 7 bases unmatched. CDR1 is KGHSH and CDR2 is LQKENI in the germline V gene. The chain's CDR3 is CASSPIPGLAGDSYEQYF. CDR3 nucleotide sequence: TGTGCCAGCTCACCTATCCCGGGACTAGCGGGAGACTCCTACGAGCAGTACTTC.